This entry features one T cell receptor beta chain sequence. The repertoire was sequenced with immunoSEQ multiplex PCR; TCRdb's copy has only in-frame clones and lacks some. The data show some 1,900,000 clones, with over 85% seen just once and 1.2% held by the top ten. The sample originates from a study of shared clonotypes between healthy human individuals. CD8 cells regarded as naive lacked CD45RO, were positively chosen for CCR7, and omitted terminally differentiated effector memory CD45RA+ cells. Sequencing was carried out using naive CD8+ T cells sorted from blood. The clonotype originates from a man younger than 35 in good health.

CDR3 sequence reads: CASSLAKTIYNSPLHF. CDR3 nucleotides: TGTGCCAGCAGCTTAGCGAAAACTATCTATAATTCACCCCTCCACTTT. The chain has TRBV7-8 and TRBJ1-6; D remains ambiguous. The CDR3 runs 16 residues. Trimming shortened V by 0 bases and J by 3 bases, and 9 bases separated the two germline ends. Germline V gene data show CDR1 as SGHVS and CDR2 as FQNEAQ.